Listed here are 12 T cell receptor beta chains from one sample, sequenced in a study of human T cells and chemical hapten exposure. As to time point: pre-sensitization, week 0. The treatment is: therapeutic diphenylcyclopropenone sensitization with weekly scalp DPC. From the RACE reads, TCRdb called clonotypes with MiXCR, one entry per CDR3 protein. The sample carries 250,000 or so distinct CDR3 sequences, 7.5% to 8% recorded once. The sequencing used whole blood, collected in connection with sensitization to the hapten diphenylcyclopropenone (DPC). Receptors originate from a man between 18 and 35 years old with alopecia areata. Some clones in this sample may be carry-over from other donors' samples.

This clonotype was counted many times. The chain carries TRBV12-3 or TRBV12-4 and TRBJ1-1; tentatively, D is TRBD1 (6 bases). The CDR3 has 13 residues. V was cut by 6 bases and J by 1 base, with 9 bases left in between. Written as DNA, the CDR3 is TGTGCCAGCAGCGGGGGCTGGAACACTGAAGCTTTCTTT. Translated: CASSGGWNTEAFF.

This clonotype was seen a few times. This sequence joins TRBV20-1 and TRBJ1-2, with D unresolved. V was clipped by 5 bases and J by 5 bases, with 12 bases between them. CDR3 size: 12 residues. From germline, CDR1 is DFQATT and CDR2 SNEGSKA (reference sequence). CDR3 amino acids: CSASDRIYGYTF. CDR3 DNA sequence: TGCAGTGCTTCGGACCGAATTTATGGCTACACCTTC.

This clonotype has a handful of counts. The rearrangement joins TRBV4-1 to TRBJ1-5, with no clear D. The germline V gene encodes CDR1 MGHRA and CDR2 YSYEKL. V lost 0 bases and J lost 3, with 9 bases in between. This CDR3 has 15 residues. In DNA form, the CDR3 reads TGCGCCAGCAGCCAAGAATGGCGGGACAATCAGCCCCAGCATTTT. This translates into CASSQEWRDNQPQHF.

CDR3 loop: CASSLAGVHGYTF. The CDR3 DNA is TGTGCCAGCAGCTTGGCCGGGGTCCATGGCTACACCTTC. The rearrangement joins TRBV5-6 to TRBJ1-2; D remains ambiguous. This CDR3 region has 13 residues. Germline V lookup: CDR1 SGHDT, CDR2 YYEEEE. Trimming took 0 bases from V and 6 from J, leaving 9 bases between them.

This clonotype was counted many times. The rearrangement joins TRBV12-3 or TRBV12-4 to TRBJ2-1, with TRBD2 matching over 7 bases. Germline trimming cut 8 bases from V and 6 bases from J; bases unmatched to any gene: 13. The CDR3 sequence is 15 residues long. Here the CDR3 DNA reads TGTGCCAGCGGATCCCCCGGCGGGGGAGGCAATGAGCAGTTCTTC. Protein sequence: CASGSPGGGGNEQFF.

J is TRBJ1-5 and V is TRBV6-6, with D possibly matching TRBD1 (6 bases). Germline CDR1 MNHNY, CDR2 SVGAGI (reference sequence). Trimming took 8 bases from V and 0 from J, leaving 11 bases between them. This CDR3 has 14 residues. In nucleotides, the CDR3 is TGTGCCAGCGGACAGTCCGTTAGCAATCAGCCCCAGCATTTT. This encodes CASGQSVSNQPQHF.

The chain has TRBV12-3 or TRBV12-4 and TRBJ1-3, with D unclear. The length of the CDR3 is 15 residues. Trimming took 6 bases from V and 2 from J, leaving 14 bases between them. CDR3 DNA: TGTGCCAGCAGCCCCATTTTGGGCCCTGGAAACACCATATATTTT. Translated: CASSPILGPGNTIYF.

This clonotype came up many times. The chain employs TRBV12-3 or TRBV12-4 and TRBJ2-3; no clear D gene. The V gene lost 8 bases and the J gene lost 1 base, with 10 bases spanning the gap. The CDR3 sequence is 13 residues long. As DNA, the CDR3 is TGTGCCAGCTCAGACCGGCGCACAGATACGCAGTATTTT. Translating it yields CASSDRRTDTQYF.

This clonotype has a handful of counts. V and J are TRBV20-1 and TRBJ2-5; D gene ambiguous. CDR3 length: 12 amino acids. Deletions cut 7 bases from V and 0 bases from J, with 9 bases between. Germline assignment: CDR1 DFQATT and CDR2 SNEGSKA (reference sequence). Here the CDR3 DNA reads TGCAGTGGTGGGCAAAACCAAGAGACCCAGTACTTC. This encodes CSGGQNQETQYF.

This clonotype was found many times. The chain joins TRBV29-1 to TRBJ2-5; D ambiguous. The CDR3 covers 11 residues. Deletions cut 7 bases from V and 5 bases from J, with 11 bases between. The germline gives CDR1 SQVTM, CDR2 ANQGSEA. CDR3 sequence reads: CSDRAEETQYF. CDR3 in DNA: TGCAGCGACCGGGCTGAGGAGACCCAGTACTTC.

The chain employs TRBV4-1 and TRBJ2-7; D assignment may be TRBD1 or TRBD2 (6 bases each). V lost 5 bases and J lost 1, with 12 bases in between. This CDR3 comprises 14 residues. CDR1 and CDR2 from the germline V gene are MGHRA and YSYEKL. Here the CDR3 DNA reads TGCGCCAGCAGCTTTGGGGGGCTATCCTACGAGCAGTACTTC. It specifies CASSFGGLSYEQYF.

There are many counts of this clonotype. The V and J genes are TRBV3-1 and TRBJ2-5; D gene unclear. Trimming left V 1 base short and J 5 bases short, with 11 bases between. In germline, CDR1 is LGHDT, CDR2 YNNKEL (reference sequence). The CDR3 contains 14 residues. In DNA, the CDR3 is TGTGCCAGCAGCCAAGTTCGAGGTCTCGAGACCCAGTACTTC. It specifies CASSQVRGLETQYF.